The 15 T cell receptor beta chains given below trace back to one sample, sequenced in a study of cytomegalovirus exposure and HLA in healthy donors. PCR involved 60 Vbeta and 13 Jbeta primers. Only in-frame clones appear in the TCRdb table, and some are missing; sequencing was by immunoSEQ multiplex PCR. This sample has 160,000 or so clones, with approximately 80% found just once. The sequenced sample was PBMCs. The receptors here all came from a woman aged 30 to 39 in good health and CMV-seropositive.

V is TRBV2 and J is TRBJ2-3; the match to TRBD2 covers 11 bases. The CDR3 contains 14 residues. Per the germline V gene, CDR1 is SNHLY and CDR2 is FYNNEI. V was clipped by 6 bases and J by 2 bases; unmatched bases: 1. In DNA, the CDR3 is TGTGCCAGCAGACTAGCGGGGGTCACAGATACGCAGTATTTT. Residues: CASRLAGVTDTQYF.

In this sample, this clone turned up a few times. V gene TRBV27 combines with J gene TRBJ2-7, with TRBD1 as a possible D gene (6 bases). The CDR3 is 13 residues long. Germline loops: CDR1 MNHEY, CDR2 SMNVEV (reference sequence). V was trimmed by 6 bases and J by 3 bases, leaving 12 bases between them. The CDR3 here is CASRIQGNYEQYF. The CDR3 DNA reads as TGTGCCAGCAGAATACAGGGTAACTACGAGCAGTACTTC.

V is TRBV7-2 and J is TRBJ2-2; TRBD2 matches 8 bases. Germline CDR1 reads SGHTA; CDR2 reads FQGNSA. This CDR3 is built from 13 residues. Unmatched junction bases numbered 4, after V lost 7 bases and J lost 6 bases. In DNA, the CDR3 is TGTGCCAGCAATCCCGGGGGGGCCGGGGAGCTGTTTTTT. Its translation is CASNPGGAGELFF. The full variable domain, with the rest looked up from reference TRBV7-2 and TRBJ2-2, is GAGVSQSPSNKVTEKGKDVELRCDPISGHTALYWYRQSLGQGLEFLIYFQGNSAPDKSGLPSDRFSAERTGGSVSTLTIQRTQQEDSAVYLCASNPGGAGELFFGEGSRLTVL.

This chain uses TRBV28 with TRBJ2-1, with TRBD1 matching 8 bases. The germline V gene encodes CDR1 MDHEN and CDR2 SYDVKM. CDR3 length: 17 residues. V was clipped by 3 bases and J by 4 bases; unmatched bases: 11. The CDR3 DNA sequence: TGTGCCAGCAGTTTGACAGGGGCAGGATCGGCTTACAATGAGCAGTTCTTC. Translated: CASSLTGAGSAYNEQFF.

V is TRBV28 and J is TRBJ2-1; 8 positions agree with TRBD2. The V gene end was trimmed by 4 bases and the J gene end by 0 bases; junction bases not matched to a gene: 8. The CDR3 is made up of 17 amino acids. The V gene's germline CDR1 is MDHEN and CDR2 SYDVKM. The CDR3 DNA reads TGTGCCAGCAGTTCGGGCCCAAGCGGGAGCTCCTACAATGAGCAGTTCTTC. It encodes CASSSGPSGSSYNEQFF.

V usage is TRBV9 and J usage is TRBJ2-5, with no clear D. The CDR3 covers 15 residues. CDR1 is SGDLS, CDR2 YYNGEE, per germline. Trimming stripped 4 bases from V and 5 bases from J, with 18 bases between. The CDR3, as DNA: TGTGCCAGCAGCCGCTACCTGGGTACCGGGGAGACCCAGTACTTC. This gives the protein CASSRYLGTGETQYF. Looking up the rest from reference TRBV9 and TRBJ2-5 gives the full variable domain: DSGVTQTPKHLITATGQRVTLRCSPRSGDLSVYWYQQSLDQGLQFLIQYYNGEERAKGNILERFSAQQFPDLHSELNLSSLELGDSALYFCASSRYLGTGETQYFGPGTRLLVL.

CDR3 in amino acids: CAWSREGNQPQHF. The CDR3 DNA reads as TGTGCCTGGAGCAGGGAAGGCAATCAGCCCCAGCATTTT. The V gene is TRBV30, the J gene TRBJ1-5; the D gene is possibly TRBD1 (5 bases). The CDR3 length is 13 residues. Trimming shortened V by 3 bases and J by 2 bases, and 8 bases separated the two germline ends. CDR1 is GTSNPN and CDR2 is SVGIG in the germline V gene (reference sequence).

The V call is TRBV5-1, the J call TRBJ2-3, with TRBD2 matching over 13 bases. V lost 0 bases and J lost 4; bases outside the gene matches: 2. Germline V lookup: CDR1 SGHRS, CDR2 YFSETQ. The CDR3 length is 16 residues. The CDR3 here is CASSLGTSGGADTQYF. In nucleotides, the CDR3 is TGCGCCAGCAGCTTGGGGACTAGCGGGGGCGCAGATACGCAGTATTTT.

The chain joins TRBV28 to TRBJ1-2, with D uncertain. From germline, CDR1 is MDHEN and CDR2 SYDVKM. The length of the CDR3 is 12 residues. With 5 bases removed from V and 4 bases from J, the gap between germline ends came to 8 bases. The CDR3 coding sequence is TGTGCCAGCAGTAATCGAGGCTATGGCTACACCTTC. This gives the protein CASSNRGYGYTF.

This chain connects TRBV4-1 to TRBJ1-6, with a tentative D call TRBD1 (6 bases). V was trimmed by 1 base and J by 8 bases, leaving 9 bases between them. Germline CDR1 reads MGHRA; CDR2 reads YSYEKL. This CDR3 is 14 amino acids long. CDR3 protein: CASSQAGEYSPLHF. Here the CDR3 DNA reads TGCGCCAGCAGCCAAGCAGGGGAGTATTCACCCCTCCACTTT.

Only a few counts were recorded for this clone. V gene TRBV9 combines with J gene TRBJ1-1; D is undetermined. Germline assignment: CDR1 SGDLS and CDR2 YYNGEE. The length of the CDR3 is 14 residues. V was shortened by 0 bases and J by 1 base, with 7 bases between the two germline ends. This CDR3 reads CASSVVQENTEAFF. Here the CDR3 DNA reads TGTGCCAGCAGCGTAGTCCAGGAGAACACTGAAGCTTTCTTT.

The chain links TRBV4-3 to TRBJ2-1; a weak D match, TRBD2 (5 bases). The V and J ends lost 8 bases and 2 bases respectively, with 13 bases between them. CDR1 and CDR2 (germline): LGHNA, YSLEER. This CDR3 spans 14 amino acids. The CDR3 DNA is TGCGCCAGCCGGCCGCAACTAGCCTACAATGAGCAGTTCTTC. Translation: CASRPQLAYNEQFF.

The DNA for the CDR3 is TGTGCCAGTACCCCCTGGGGGGGGGCCCCGGGAGAGGCTTTCTTT. Residues: CASTPWGGAPGEAFF. The J gene is TRBJ1-1, the V gene TRBV19; tentative D call: TRBD1 (6 bases). V lost 7 bases to trimming and J lost 11 bases, with 26 bases between them. The germline V gene has CDR1 LNHDA and CDR2 SQIVND (reference sequence). The CDR3 totals 15 residues.

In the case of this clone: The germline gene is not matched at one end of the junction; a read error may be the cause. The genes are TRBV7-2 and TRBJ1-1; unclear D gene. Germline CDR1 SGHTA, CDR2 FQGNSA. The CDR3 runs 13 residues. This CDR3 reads CASSLGPTAEAFF. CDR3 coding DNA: TGTGCCAGCAGTTTAGGCCCGACTGCTGAAGCTTTCTTT.

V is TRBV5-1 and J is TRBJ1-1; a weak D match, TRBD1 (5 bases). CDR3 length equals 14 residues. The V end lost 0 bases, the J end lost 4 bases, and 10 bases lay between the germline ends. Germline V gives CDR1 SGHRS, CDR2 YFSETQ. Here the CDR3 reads CASSLVSGGTEAFF. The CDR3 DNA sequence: TGCGCCAGCAGCTTGGTATCCGGGGGCACTGAAGCTTTCTTT.